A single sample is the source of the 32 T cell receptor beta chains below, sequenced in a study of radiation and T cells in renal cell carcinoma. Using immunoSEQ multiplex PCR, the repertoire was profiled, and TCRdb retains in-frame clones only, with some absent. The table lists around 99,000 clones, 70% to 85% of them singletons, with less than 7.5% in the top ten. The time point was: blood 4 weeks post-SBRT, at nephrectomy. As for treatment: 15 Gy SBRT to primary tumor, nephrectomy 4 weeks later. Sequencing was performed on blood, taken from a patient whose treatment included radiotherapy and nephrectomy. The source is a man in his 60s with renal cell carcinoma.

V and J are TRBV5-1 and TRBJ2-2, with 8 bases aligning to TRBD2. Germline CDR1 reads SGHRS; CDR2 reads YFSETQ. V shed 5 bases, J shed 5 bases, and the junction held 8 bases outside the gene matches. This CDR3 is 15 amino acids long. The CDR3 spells CASRPGGRTTGELFF. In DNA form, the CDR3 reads TGCGCCAGCAGGCCCGGCGGGAGGACGACCGGGGAGCTGTTTTTT.

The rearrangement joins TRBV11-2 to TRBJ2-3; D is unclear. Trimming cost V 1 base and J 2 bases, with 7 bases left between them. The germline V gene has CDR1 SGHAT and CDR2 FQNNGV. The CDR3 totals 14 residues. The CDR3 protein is CASSLVAVTDTQYF. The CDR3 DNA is TGTGCCAGCAGCTTAGTGGCGGTCACAGATACGCAGTATTTT.

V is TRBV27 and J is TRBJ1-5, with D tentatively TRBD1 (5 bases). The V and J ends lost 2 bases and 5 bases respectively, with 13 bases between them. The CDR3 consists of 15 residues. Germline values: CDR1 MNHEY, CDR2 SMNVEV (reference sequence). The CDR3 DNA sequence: TGTGCCAGCAGTTTAGGGGCTTGGGGGGATCAGCCCCAGCATTTT. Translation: CASSLGAWGDQPQHF.

The CDR3 DNA reads TGTGCCAGTAGTCCCGACAGGGGTACCGATCAGCCCCAGCATTTT. It specifies CASSPDRGTDQPQHF. The chain uses TRBV19 and TRBJ1-5, with 8 bases fitting TRBD1. This CDR3 contains 15 residues. CDR1 is LNHDA and CDR2 is SQIVND in the germline V gene (reference sequence). V lost 5 bases and J lost 5; bases outside the gene matches: 8.

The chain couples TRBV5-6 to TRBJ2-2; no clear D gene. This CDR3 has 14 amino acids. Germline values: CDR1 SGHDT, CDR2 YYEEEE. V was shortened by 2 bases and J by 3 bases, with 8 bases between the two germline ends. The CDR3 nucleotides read TGTGCCAGCAGCTTACTTCGCGACACCGGGGAGCTGTTTTTT. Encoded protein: CASSLLRDTGELFF.

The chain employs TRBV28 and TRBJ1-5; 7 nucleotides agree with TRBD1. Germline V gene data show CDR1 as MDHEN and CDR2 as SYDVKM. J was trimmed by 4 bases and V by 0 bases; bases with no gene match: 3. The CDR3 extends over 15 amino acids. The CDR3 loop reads CASSLWTGTNQPQHF. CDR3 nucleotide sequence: TGTGCCAGCAGTTTATGGACAGGGACAAATCAGCCCCAGCATTTT.

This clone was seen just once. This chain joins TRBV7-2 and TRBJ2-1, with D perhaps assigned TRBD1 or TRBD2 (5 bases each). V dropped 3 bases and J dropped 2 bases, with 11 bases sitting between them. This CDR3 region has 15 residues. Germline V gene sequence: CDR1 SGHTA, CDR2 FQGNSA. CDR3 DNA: TGTGCCAGCAGCTTGGGGCAGGGAGCCTACAATGAGCAGTTCTTC. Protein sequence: CASSLGQGAYNEQFF.

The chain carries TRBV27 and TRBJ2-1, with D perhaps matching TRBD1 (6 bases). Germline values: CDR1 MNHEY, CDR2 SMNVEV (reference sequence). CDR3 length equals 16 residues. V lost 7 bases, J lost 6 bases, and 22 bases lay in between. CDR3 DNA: TGTGCCAGCATCCGCAGGGGCACTATCGGCTCCAATGAGCAGTTCTTC. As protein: CASIRRGTIGSNEQFF.

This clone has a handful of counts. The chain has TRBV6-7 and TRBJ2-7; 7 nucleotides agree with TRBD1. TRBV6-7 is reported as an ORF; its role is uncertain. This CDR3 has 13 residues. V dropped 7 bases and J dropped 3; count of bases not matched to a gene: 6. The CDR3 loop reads CASTGTVNYEQYF. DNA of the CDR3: TGTGCCAGCACCGGGACAGTGAACTACGAGCAGTACTTC.

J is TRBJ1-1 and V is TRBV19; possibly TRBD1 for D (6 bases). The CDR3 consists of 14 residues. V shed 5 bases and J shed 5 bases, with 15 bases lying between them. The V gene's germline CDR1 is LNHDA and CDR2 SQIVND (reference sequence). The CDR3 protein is CASSPTGIWTEAFF. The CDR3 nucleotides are TGTGCCAGTAGTCCTACAGGGATTTGGACTGAAGCTTTCTTT.

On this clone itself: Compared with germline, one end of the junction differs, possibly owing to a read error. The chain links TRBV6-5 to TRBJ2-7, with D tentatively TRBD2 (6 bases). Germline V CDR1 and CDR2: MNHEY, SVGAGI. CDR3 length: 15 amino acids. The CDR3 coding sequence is TGTGCCAGCAGTTTAGCCTTTGGGGGGTCCTACGAGCAGTGCTTC. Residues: CASSLAFGGSYEQCF.

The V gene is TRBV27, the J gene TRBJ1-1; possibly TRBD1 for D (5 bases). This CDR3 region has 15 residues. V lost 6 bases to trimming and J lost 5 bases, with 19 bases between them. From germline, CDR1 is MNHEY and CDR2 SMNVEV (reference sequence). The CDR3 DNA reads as TGTGCCAGCAGGACTCCCTCAGGGCGGGGGACTGAAGCTTTCTTT. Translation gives CASRTPSGRGTEAFF.

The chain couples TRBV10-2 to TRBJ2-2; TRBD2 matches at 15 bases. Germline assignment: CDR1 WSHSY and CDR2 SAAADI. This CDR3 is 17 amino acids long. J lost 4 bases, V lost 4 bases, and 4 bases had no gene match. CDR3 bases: TGCGCCAGCAGTGGGACTAGCGGGAGGGCCGGCACCGGGGAGCTGTTTTTT. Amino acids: CASSGTSGRAGTGELFF.

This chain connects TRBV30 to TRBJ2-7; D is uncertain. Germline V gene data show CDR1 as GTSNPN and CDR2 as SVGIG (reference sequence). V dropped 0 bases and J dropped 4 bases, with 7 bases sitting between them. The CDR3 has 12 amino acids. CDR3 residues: CAWSVNGYEQYF. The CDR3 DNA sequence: TGTGCCTGGAGTGTAAACGGTTACGAGCAGTACTTC.

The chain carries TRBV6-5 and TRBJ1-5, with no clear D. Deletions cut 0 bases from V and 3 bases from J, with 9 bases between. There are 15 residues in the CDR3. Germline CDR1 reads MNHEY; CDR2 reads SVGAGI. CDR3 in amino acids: CASSYSRGPNQPQHF. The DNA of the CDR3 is TGTGCCAGCAGTTACTCGAGAGGACCCAATCAGCCCCAGCATTTT.

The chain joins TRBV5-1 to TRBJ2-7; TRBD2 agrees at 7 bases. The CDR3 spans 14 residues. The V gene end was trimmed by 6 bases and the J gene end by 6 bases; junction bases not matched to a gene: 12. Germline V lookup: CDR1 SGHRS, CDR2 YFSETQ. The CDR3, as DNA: TGCGCCAGCAATCTCGGGGGGAGCCCCACCGAGCAGTACTTC. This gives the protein CASNLGGSPTEQYF.

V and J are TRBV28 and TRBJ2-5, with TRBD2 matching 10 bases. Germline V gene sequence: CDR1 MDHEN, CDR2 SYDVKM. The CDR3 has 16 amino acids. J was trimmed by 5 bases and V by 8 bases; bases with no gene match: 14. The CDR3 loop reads CASPPSGSGVGETQYF. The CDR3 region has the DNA TGTGCCAGCCCCCCTAGCGGGAGTGGGGTAGGGGAGACCCAGTACTTC.

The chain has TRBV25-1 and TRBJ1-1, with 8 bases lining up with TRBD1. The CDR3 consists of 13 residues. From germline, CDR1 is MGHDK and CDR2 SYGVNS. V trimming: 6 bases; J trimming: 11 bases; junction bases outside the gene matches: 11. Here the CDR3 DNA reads TGTGCCAGCAGGGCCGGGACAGGCCGGGGTGCTTTCTTT. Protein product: CASRAGTGRGAFF.

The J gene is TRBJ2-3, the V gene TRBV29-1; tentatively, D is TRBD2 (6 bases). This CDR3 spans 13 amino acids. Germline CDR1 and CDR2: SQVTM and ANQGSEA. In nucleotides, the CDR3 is TGCCCCCTCGGAGGGAAGGACACAGATACGCAGTATTTT. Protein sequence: CPLGGKDTDTQYF.

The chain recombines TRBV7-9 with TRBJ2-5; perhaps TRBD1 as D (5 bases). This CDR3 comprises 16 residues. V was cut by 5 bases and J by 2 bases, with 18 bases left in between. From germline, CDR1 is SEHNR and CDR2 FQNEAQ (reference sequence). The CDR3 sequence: CASSSLRDSVQETQYF. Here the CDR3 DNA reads TGTGCCAGCAGCAGCCTTCGTGACAGTGTACAAGAGACCCAGTACTTC.

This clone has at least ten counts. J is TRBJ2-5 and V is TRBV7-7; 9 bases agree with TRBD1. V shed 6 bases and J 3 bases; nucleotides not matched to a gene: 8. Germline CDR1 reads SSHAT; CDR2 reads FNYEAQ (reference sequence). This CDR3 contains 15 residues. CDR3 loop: CASRIRDRVEETQYF. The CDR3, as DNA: TGTGCCAGCAGGATTCGGGACAGGGTTGAAGAGACCCAGTACTTC.

This chain's CDR3 is CASSIWTSGRKGTDTQYF. The DNA of the CDR3 is TGTGCCAGTAGTATATGGACTAGCGGGAGAAAGGGGACAGATACGCAGTATTTT. This chain links TRBV19 with TRBJ2-3, with 13 bases matching TRBD2. V was pared by 2 bases and J by 3 bases, with 8 bases of the junction left unmatched. Germline V gives CDR1 LNHDA, CDR2 SQIVND (reference sequence). The CDR3 runs to 18 residues.

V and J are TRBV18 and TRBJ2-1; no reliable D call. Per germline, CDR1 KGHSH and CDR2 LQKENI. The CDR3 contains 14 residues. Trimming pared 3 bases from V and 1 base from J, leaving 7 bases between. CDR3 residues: CASSPSASYNEQFF. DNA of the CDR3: TGTGCCAGCTCACCGAGCGCGTCCTACAATGAGCAGTTCTTC.

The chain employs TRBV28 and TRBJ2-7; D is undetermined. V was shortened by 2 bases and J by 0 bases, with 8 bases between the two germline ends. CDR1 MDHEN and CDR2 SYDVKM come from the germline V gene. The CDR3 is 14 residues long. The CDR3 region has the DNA TGTGCCAGCAGTTTAGTTGGCAGCTCCTACGAGCAGTACTTC. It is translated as CASSLVGSSYEQYF.

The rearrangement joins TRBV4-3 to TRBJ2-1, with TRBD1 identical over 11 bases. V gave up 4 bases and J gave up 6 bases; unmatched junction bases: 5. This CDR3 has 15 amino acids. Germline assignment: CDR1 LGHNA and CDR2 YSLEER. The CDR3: CASSLGQGARNEQFF. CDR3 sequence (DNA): TGCGCCAGCAGCCTTGGACAGGGGGCTCGCAATGAGCAGTTCTTC.

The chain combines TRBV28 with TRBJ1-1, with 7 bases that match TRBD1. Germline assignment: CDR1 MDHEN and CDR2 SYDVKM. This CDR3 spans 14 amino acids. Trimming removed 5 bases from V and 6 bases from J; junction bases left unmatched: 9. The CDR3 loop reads CASSPGQSRPEAFF. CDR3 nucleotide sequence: TGTGCCAGCAGTCCGGGACAGAGTAGGCCTGAAGCTTTCTTT.

The CDR3 reads CASRSPTKNIQYF. The CDR3 bases are TGCGCCAGCAGGTCACCGACGAAAAACATTCAGTACTTC. This chain links TRBV5-1 with TRBJ2-4; D not certain. V was clipped by 5 bases and J by 4 bases, with 10 bases between them. CDR3 length: 13 amino acids. Germline-derived CDR1 and CDR2 are SGHRS and YFSETQ. Full variable domain (remainder filled in from reference TRBV5-1 and TRBJ2-4): KAGVTQTPRYLIKTRGQQVTLSCSPISGHRSVSWYQQTPGQGLQFLFEYFSETQRNKGNFPGRFSGRQFSNSRSEMNVSTLELGDSALYLCASRSPTKNIQYFGAGTRLSVL.

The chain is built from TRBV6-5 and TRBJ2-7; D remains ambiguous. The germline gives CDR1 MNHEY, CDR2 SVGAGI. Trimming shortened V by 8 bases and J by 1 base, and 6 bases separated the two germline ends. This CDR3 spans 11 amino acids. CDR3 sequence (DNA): TGTGCCAGCGCAGATTCCTACGAGCAGTACTTC. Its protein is CASADSYEQYF.

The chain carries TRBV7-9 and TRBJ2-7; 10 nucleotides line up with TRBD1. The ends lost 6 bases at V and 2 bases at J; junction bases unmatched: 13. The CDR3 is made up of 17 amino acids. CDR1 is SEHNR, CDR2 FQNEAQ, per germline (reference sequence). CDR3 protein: CASSSPRRDRGTYEQYF. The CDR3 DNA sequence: TGTGCCAGCAGTTCCCCTCGTCGGGACAGGGGCACCTACGAGCAGTACTTC.

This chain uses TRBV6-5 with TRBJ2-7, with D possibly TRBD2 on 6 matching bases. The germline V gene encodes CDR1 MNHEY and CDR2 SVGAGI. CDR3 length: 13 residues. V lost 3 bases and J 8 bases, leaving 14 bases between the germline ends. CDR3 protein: CASSYSGDTKQYF. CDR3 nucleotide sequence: TGTGCCAGCAGTTATTCGGGGGATACGAAGCAGTACTTC.

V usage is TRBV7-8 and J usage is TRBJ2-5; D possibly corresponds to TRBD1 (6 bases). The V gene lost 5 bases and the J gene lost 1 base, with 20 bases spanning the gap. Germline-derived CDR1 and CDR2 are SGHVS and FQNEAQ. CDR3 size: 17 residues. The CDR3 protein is CASSPRLGAGGQETQYF. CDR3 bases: TGTGCCAGCAGCCCTCGATTGGGGGCCGGCGGCCAAGAGACCCAGTACTTC.

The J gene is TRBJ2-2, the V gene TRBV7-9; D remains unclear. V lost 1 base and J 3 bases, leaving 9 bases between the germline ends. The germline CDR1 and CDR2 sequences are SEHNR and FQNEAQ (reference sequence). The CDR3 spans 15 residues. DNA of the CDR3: TGTGCCAGCAGCTTAGGAACGGTACACACCGGGGAGCTGTTTTTT. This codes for CASSLGTVHTGELFF.